This T cell receptor (beta chain) was observed in a study of regulatory T cells in long-lasting Graves disease. The TCR beta library used iRepertoire HTBI primers with Arm-PCR amplification of CDR3. One entry per CDR3 protein results from TCRdb running MiXCR on the multiplex PCR reads. Of 400,000 to 500,000 distinct CDR3 sequences listed, approximately 16% were seen once; the top ten hold about 25%. Documented time point: newly diagnosed GD, antithyroid drugs for less than 3 months. Extracted RNA from PBMCs served as the source of the TCR library. Germline loops: CDR1 DFQATT, CDR2 SNEGSKA (reference sequence). V lost 4 bases, J lost 1 base, and 13 bases lay in between. The CDR3 is 15 residues long. Study observations and caveats: The researchers studied only peripheral blood, not thyroid tissue.

This clonotype was counted at least ten times. The antigen remains undetermined. This same sample was also part of a study on T cells in Graves' hyperthyroidism and ophthalmopathy.

The sample in question was peripheral blood mononuclear cells (PBMCs), obtained at new diagnosis, from a patient treated with antithyroid drugs. The clonotype comes from a woman aged 18-29 years with Graves disease. The J gene is TRBJ2-2, the V gene TRBV20-1; D is undetermined. The DNA for the CDR3 is TGCAGTGCTACTATAGCCTCCGGGAACACCGGGGAGCTGTTTTTT. It is translated as CSATIASGNTGELFF.